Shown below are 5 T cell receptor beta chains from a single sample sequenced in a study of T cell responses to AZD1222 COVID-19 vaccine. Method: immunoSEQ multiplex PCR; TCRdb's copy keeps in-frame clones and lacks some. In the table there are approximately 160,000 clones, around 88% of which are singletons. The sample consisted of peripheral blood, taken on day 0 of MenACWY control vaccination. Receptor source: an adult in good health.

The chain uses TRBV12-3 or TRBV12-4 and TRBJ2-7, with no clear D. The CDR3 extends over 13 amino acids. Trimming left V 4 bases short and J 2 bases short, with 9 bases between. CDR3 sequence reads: CASSSQQTYEQYF. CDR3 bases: TGTGCCAGCAGTTCACAGCAGACCTACGAGCAGTACTTC.

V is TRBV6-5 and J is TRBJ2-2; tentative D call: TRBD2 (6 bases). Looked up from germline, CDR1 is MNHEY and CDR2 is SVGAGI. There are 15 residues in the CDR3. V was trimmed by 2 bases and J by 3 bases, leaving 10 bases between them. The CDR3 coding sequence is TGTGCCAGCAGTTACGCGCGCGGGGACACCGGGGAGCTGTTTTTT. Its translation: CASSYARGDTGELFF.

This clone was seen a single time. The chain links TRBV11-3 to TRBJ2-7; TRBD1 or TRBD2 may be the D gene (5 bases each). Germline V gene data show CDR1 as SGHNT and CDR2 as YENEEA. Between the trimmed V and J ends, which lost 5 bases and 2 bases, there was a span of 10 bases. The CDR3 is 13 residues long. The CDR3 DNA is TGTGCCAGCAGCGGGGGTTTCACCTACGAGCAGTACTTC. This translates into CASSGGFTYEQYF.

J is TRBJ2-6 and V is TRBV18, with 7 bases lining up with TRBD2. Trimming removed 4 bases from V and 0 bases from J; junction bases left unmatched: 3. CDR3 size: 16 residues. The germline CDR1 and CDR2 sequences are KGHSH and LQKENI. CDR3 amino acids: CASSQLAVSGANVLTF. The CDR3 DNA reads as TGTGCCAGCTCACAGCTAGCGGTCTCTGGGGCCAACGTCCTGACTTTC. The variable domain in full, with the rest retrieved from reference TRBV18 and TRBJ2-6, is NAGVMQNPRHLVRRRGQEARLRCSPMKGHSHVYWYRQLPEEGLKFMVYLQKENIIDESGMPKERFSAEFPKEGPSILRIQQVVRGDSAAYFCASSQLAVSGANVLTFGAGSRLTVL.

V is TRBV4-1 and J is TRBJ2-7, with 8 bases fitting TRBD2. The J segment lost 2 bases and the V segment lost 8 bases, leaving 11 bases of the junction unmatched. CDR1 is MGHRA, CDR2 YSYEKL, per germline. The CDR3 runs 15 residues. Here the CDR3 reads CASATGRGETYEQYF. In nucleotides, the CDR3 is TGCGCCAGCGCCACCGGGAGGGGGGAGACCTACGAGCAGTACTTC.